The 21 T cell receptor beta chains given below trace back to one sample, sequenced in a study of vaccination and CD4 T cells after COVID-19 (dated 2022 in TCRdb). The treatment or condition label, read with the paper, signifies: approximately nine-day PBMC culture with coronavirus spike peptide pools or control peptides (ViraFEST assay). The library relied on PCR. Sequencing used an Illumina iSeq 100. At the Johns Hopkins FTIC core, DNA from the cultured CD4+ T cells underwent TCR sequencing with the Oncomine TCR Beta short-read assay. Clones were called with MiXCR by TCRdb after fastp trimmed the public reads at Q25, and only in-frame beta chains were retained. Every entry covers one CDR3 protein and lists the most common genes and DNA from its rows. This sample is represented by about 21,000 distinct CDR3 sequences; roughly two fifths of them were singletons. The ten largest account for over 4% of the sample.

Their specific antigens are unknown. The sample consisted of CD4+ T cells from blood, cultured in vitro, taken before SARS-CoV-2 vaccination. Receptor source: a human donor who had recovered from COVID-19.

This chain links TRBV12-3 or TRBV12-4 with TRBJ1-5; weak D call: TRBD1 (5 bases). CDR3 length equals 15 residues. Deletions cut 1 base from V and 5 bases from J, with 12 bases between. The CDR3 sequence is CASSLVAGFDQPQHF. In nucleotides, the CDR3 is TGTGCCAGCAGTTTAGTTGCAGGGTTCGATCAGCCCCAGCATTTT.

This clonotype was seen a few times. V usage is TRBV11-2 and J usage is TRBJ1-5; no clear D. Trimming pared 5 bases from V and 4 bases from J, leaving 12 bases between. CDR1 is SGHAT and CDR2 is FQNNGV in the germline V gene. The CDR3 totals 14 residues. The CDR3 loop is CASSPLSGNQPQHF. The CDR3 DNA follows: TGTGCCAGCAGCCCCCTGAGTGGTAATCAGCCCCAGCATTTT.

In this sample, this clonotype turned up a few times. The rearrangement uses TRBV9 and TRBJ1-6; D is unresolved. CDR1 and CDR2 (germline): SGDLS, YYNGEE. V lost 0 bases to trimming and J lost 5 bases, with 9 bases between them. The length of the CDR3 is 15 residues. The CDR3 spells CASSVAKGDNSPLHF. The CDR3 DNA sequence: TGTGCCAGCAGCGTAGCTAAGGGAGATAATTCACCCCTCCACTTT. The complete variable domain, with remaining parts taken from reference TRBV9 and TRBJ1-6, reads DSGVTQTPKHLITATGQRVTLRCSPRSGDLSVYWYQQSLDQGLQFLIQYYNGEERAKGNILERFSAQQFPDLHSELNLSSLELGDSALYFCASSVAKGDNSPLHFGNGTRLTVT.

The rearrangement links TRBV7-6 to TRBJ2-4, with D possibly being TRBD1 (6 bases). Germline V lookup: CDR1 SGHVS, CDR2 FNYEAQ. Trimming removed 1 base at V and 10 bases at J, with 11 bases between. CDR3 length: 13 amino acids. Here the CDR3 DNA reads TGTGCCAGCAGCTTAGACCAGAGGGGGATTCAGTACTTC. Its protein is CASSLDQRGIQYF.

This clonotype was picked up a small number of times. V is TRBV27 and J is TRBJ1-2; no clear D. Between the trimmed V and J ends, which lost 4 bases and 8 bases, there was a span of 17 bases. This CDR3 has 14 residues. Germline CDR1 MNHEY, CDR2 SMNVEV (reference sequence). DNA for the CDR3: TGTGCCAGCAGTTGGACGCGTGCCGGATGGGGCTACACCTTC. It is translated as CASSWTRAGWGYTF.

This clonotype appeared a few times. The chain combines TRBV7-9 with TRBJ1-6, with TRBD1 as a possible D gene (5 bases). Per the germline V gene, CDR1 is SEHNR and CDR2 is FQNEAQ (reference sequence). Trimming left V 4 bases short and J 9 bases short, with 13 bases between. This CDR3 region has 14 residues. For the CDR3, the DNA is TGTGCCAGCAGCTCCGGGGGTAAGGGTTCACCCCTCCACTTT. Translated: CASSSGGKGSPLHF.

V and J are TRBV11-3 and TRBJ2-6; 7 bases match TRBD1. Germline trimming cut 1 base from V and 0 bases from J; bases unmatched to any gene: 12. CDR1 is SGHNT and CDR2 is YENEEA in the germline V gene. The CDR3 has 20 amino acids. The CDR3 sequence is CASSLASGETGYSGANVLTF. As DNA, the CDR3 is TGTGCCAGCAGCTTAGCGTCCGGGGAGACAGGGTACTCTGGGGCCAACGTCCTGACTTTC.

In DNA, the CDR3 is TGTGCCAGTAGTATAGTCGGGAGGGAAAACATTCAGTACTTC. Protein product: CASSIVGRENIQYF. The gene calls are TRBV19 and TRBJ2-4, with 8 bases aligning to TRBD2. V lost 1 base, J lost 5 bases, and 1 base stayed unmatched. CDR3 size: 14 residues. CDR1 and CDR2 from the germline V gene are LNHDA and SQIVND (reference sequence). The full variable domain, rest sourced from reference TRBV19 and TRBJ2-4, is DGGITQSPKYLFRKEGQNVTLSCEQNLNHDAMYWYRQDPGQGLRLIYYSQIVNDFQKGDIAEGYSVSREKKESFPLTVTSAQKNPTAFYLCASSIVGRENIQYFGAGTRLSVL.

V is TRBV28 and J is TRBJ2-5; 14 bases fit TRBD2. There are 17 residues in the CDR3. Per the germline V gene, CDR1 is MDHEN and CDR2 is SYDVKM. V was pared by 6 bases and J by 5 bases, with 11 bases of the junction left unmatched. The chain's CDR3 is CASSYFRLAGGRETQYF. In DNA form, the CDR3 reads TGTGCCAGCAGCTACTTCCGACTAGCGGGAGGGAGGGAGACCCAGTACTTC.

This chain joins TRBV5-4 and TRBJ2-5; 7 nucleotides line up with TRBD2. CDR3 length equals 16 residues. The junction had 6 bases not matched to a gene; V was cut back by 0 bases and J by 1 base. Germline values: CDR1 SGHNT, CDR2 YYREEE (reference sequence). CDR3 nucleotides: TGTGCCAGCAGCTTGGGCCTAGCGGACCTCCAAGAGACCCAGTACTTC. Protein sequence: CASSLGLADLQETQYF.

V is TRBV27 and J is TRBJ2-2, with a tentative D call TRBD1 (5 bases). This CDR3 has 12 amino acids. Trimming pared 6 bases from V and 6 bases from J, leaving 8 bases between. The germline CDR1 and CDR2 sequences are MNHEY and SMNVEV (reference sequence). DNA for the CDR3: TGTGCCAGCAGATCCAGGGCCGGGGAGCTGTTTTTT. This encodes CASRSRAGELFF.

V is TRBV27 and J is TRBJ1-1; no clear D. This CDR3 has 13 amino acids. V dropped 6 bases and J dropped 4 bases, with 12 bases sitting between them. Germline CDR1 reads MNHEY; CDR2 reads SMNVEV (reference sequence). Here the CDR3 DNA reads TGTGCCAGCAGCCAACGCCGGGGCACTGAAGCTTTCTTT. Translating it yields CASSQRRGTEAFF.

The chain links TRBV28 to TRBJ2-7; 7 bases agree with TRBD2. Trimming cost V 3 bases and J 3 bases; bases outside gene matches: 5. This CDR3 region has 14 residues. CDR1 and CDR2 from the germline V gene are MDHEN and SYDVKM. CDR3: CASSLGGLGYEQYF. DNA for the CDR3: TGTGCCAGCAGTTTGGGGGGGTTGGGCTACGAGCAGTACTTC.

The gene calls are TRBV19 and TRBJ1-2; TRBD1 might be the D (6 bases). The CDR3 is 15 residues long. The germline V gene encodes CDR1 LNHDA and CDR2 SQIVND (reference sequence). V dropped 5 bases and J dropped 7 bases, with 20 bases sitting between them. This chain's CDR3 is CASSSPPGHIGGYTF. CDR3 sequence (DNA): TGTGCCAGTAGTTCACCCCCGGGACACATCGGTGGCTACACCTTC.

Only a few counts were recorded for this clonotype. The chain recombines TRBV7-2 with TRBJ2-5; D possibly corresponds to TRBD1 (7 bases). Germline V gives CDR1 SGHTA, CDR2 FQGNSA. Trimming removed 1 base at V and 5 bases at J, with 17 bases between. CDR3 length: 16 amino acids. CDR3 bases: TGTGCCAGCAGCTTAGAAGGCAGGGGGGCACGGGAGACCCAGTACTTC. Its translation is CASSLEGRGARETQYF.

V usage is TRBV5-1 and J usage is TRBJ1-6; no clear D. Per germline, CDR1 SGHRS and CDR2 YFSETQ. The CDR3 is made up of 16 amino acids. Trimming removed 1 base at V and 0 bases at J, with 8 bases between. The CDR3 coding sequence is TGCGCCAGCAGCTTGACGGCTGACTCCTATAATTCACCCCTCCACTTT. Protein: CASSLTADSYNSPLHF.

The rearrangement links TRBV19 to TRBJ1-1, with a weak D call TRBD1 (5 bases). Trimming pared 4 bases from V and 4 bases from J, leaving 13 bases between. This CDR3 spans 14 amino acids. Germline assignment: CDR1 LNHDA and CDR2 SQIVND (reference sequence). CDR3 nucleotide sequence: TGTGCCAGTAGTAACCCATATAGGGGCACTGAAGCTTTCTTT. Its translation: CASSNPYRGTEAFF.

The chain combines TRBV6-1 with TRBJ1-5; tentative D call: TRBD1 (6 bases). The CDR3 sequence is 15 residues long. In germline, CDR1 is MNHNS, CDR2 SASEGT. With 5 bases removed from V and 7 bases from J, the gap between germline ends came to 18 bases. The CDR3 coding sequence is TGTGCCAGCAGTCCCCAGACAGGCCCCTTGCAGCCCCAGCATTTT. It translates to CASSPQTGPLQPQHF.

The rearrangement links TRBV24-1 to TRBJ1-5; a weak D match, TRBD1 (6 bases). Trimming shortened V by 6 bases and J by 4 bases, and 18 bases separated the two germline ends. The CDR3 extends over 16 amino acids. The germline gives CDR1 KGHDR, CDR2 SFDVKD. The CDR3 nucleotides are TGTGCCACCAGTCATTCAACAGGGCATGAGAATCAGCCCCAGCATTTT. Encoded protein: CATSHSTGHENQPQHF.

The chain uses TRBV12-3 or TRBV12-4 and TRBJ2-3; 8 nucleotides line up with TRBD1. With V trimmed by 4 bases and J by 8 bases, 11 bases remained unmatched. CDR3 length: 15 residues. The CDR3: CASSSSGQGAGTQYF. CDR3 in DNA: TGTGCCAGCAGTTCCTCCGGGCAGGGGGCGGGTACGCAGTATTTT.

The chain couples TRBV7-3 to TRBJ2-2; 8 positions agree with TRBD1. This CDR3 has 15 residues. In germline, CDR1 is SGHTA, CDR2 FQGTGA. J gave up 6 bases and V 2 bases, and 5 bases lay outside the gene matches. CDR3 region: CASSLWQGAAGELFF. The CDR3 DNA reads TGTGCCAGCAGCTTATGGCAGGGGGCGGCCGGGGAGCTGTTTTTT.